This record looks at one TCR beta chain sequence and its context. Generated by immunoSEQ multiplex PCR, the TCRdb table keeps only in-frame clones and is missing some. The sample has hundreds of thousands of clones, approximately 83% seen once. The sample is drawn from a study of shared T cell receptors in the human thymus. This sample was shared with a second study, whose subject was human thymus T cells. From that report: Resections were taken during corrective heart surgery, and the thymus tissue came from these.

This receptor was taken from a girl less than two years old with a congenital heart defect. The sequenced sample was thymocytes.

As DNA, the CDR3 is TGCGCCAGCAGCTTGACAGCCCCCACAGATACGCAGTATTTT. Protein sequence: CASSLTAPTDTQYF. The V gene is TRBV5-1, the J gene TRBJ2-3; no definite D call. This CDR3 has 14 amino acids. With 1 base removed from V and 2 bases from J, the gap between germline ends came to 8 bases. CDR1 and CDR2 from the germline V gene are SGHRS and YFSETQ. The complete variable domain, with remaining parts taken from reference TRBV5-1 and TRBJ2-3, reads KAGVTQTPRYLIKTRGQQVTLSCSPISGHRSVSWYQQTPGQGLQFLFEYFSETQRNKGNFPGRFSGRQFSNSRSEMNVSTLELGDSALYLCASSLTAPTDTQYFGPGTRLTVL.